This record looks at one T cell receptor (beta chain) sequence and its context. This entry comes from a study of blood T cell repertoires in COVID-19. Across the whole study: Collection of acute and convalescent COVID-19 samples took place in the United States, Italy and Spain. From T cells, B-cell-depleted T cells, or PBMCs came the material, which was cDNA or gDNA.

The protocol was immunoSEQ multiplex PCR, while the TCRdb copy is restricted to in-frame clones and leaves out a portion. This repertoire shows roughly 260,000 clones, approximately 80% found once; its top ten account for 4.7%. The CDR3 covers 15 residues. Germline trimming cut 3 bases from V and 9 bases from J; bases unmatched to any gene: 8. Germline loops: CDR1 KGHDR, CDR2 SFDVKD. The specimen sequenced was peripheral blood. This TCR was recovered from a woman in her 70s with acute or convalescent COVID-19. V gene TRBV24-1 combines with J gene TRBJ1-5; 9 nucleotides agree with TRBD1. CDR3 loop: CATSDTGQGHLPQHF. The CDR3 bases are TGTGCCACCAGTGATACGGGACAGGGCCATCTGCCCCAGCATTTT.